This TCR beta chain is from a study of blood T cell repertoires in COVID-19. On the study more broadly: Donors in the United States, Italy and Spain gave samples during acute or convalescent COVID-19.

This clone was observed a single time. Generated by immunoSEQ multiplex PCR, the TCRdb table keeps only in-frame clones and is missing some. The sample yields around 200,000 clones, 80% to 90% seen once. Germline assignment: CDR1 GTSNPN and CDR2 SVGIG (reference sequence). There are 12 residues in the CDR3. Germline trimming cut 5 bases from V and 3 bases from J; bases unmatched to any gene: 3. This chain uses TRBV30 with TRBJ1-2, with TRBD1 matching 7 bases. The TCR comes from a man aged 40-55 years with acute or convalescent COVID-19. Sequenced sample: peripheral blood. CDR3: CAWAGGHYGYTF. CDR3 nucleotides: TGTGCCTGGGCAGGGGGACACTATGGCTACACCTTC.